One sample yielded the 27 T cell receptor beta chains listed below, sequenced in a study of blood T cell repertoires in COVID-19. Profiled with immunoSEQ multiplex PCR; TCRdb holds only in-frame clones, not every one. This table has under 250,000 clones, 85% to 90% appearing once. The specimen sequenced was peripheral blood. The receptors originated from a man aged 50-59 years with COVID-19, enrolled during active disease.

This clone was observed a few times. The gene calls are TRBV2 and TRBJ1-2; the match to TRBD1 covers 8 bases. The CDR3 consists of 17 residues. Germline loops: CDR1 SNHLY, CDR2 FYNNEI. V dropped 0 bases and J dropped 5; count of bases not matched to a gene: 11. The CDR3 region has the DNA TGTGCCAGCAGTGAAGCTAGACAGGGGCGAACCTTTTATGGCTACACCTTC. Translating gives CASSEARQGRTFYGYTF.

The genes are TRBV27 and TRBJ2-1; maybe TRBD1 (6 bases). Trimming pared 5 bases from V and 12 bases from J, leaving 14 bases between. This CDR3 is 12 amino acids long. CDR1 and CDR2 from the germline V gene are MNHEY and SMNVEV (reference sequence). CDR3 amino acids: CASSTDRLGQFF. Written as DNA, the CDR3 is TGTGCCAGCAGTACAGACAGGCTTGGGCAGTTCTTC.

This sequence joins TRBV6-2 or TRBV6-3 and TRBJ1-2; D possibly corresponds to TRBD1 (6 bases). Per germline, CDR1 MNHEY and CDR2 SVGEGT. The CDR3 is made up of 15 amino acids. Trimming removed 0 bases from V and 4 bases from J, with 12 bases in between. The chain's CDR3 is CASSYSVRGSYGYTF. In DNA form, the CDR3 reads TGTGCCAGCAGTTACTCGGTCAGGGGCTCCTATGGCTACACCTTC.

This chain uses TRBV5-8 with TRBJ2-7; D ambiguous. Trimming took off 3 bases at V and 3 bases at J, with 4 bases between the two ends. Per the germline V gene, CDR1 is SGHTS and CDR2 is YDEGEE. CDR3 length: 11 residues. The CDR3 here is CASSSRYEQYF. In DNA, the CDR3 is TGTGCCAGCAGCTCCCGCTACGAGCAGTACTTC.

The V call is TRBV15, the J call TRBJ2-7, with D perhaps matching TRBD2 (6 bases). Germline V gene lookup returns CDR1 LNHNV and CDR2 YYDKDF (reference sequence). Trimming removed 0 bases at V and 3 bases at J, with 12 bases between. The CDR3 is made up of 15 amino acids. CDR3 protein: CATSRDRERSYEQYF. In DNA, the CDR3 is TGTGCCACCAGCAGAGATCGGGAGCGGAGCTACGAGCAGTACTTC.

The chain has TRBV30 and TRBJ1-1; D remains ambiguous. Trimming left V 0 bases short and J 2 bases short, with 13 bases between. This CDR3 is 15 amino acids long. Germline CDR1 reads GTSNPN; CDR2 reads SVGIG (reference sequence). CDR3 sequence: CAWSVRGGINTEAFF. DNA of the CDR3: TGTGCCTGGAGTGTACGAGGCGGAATAAACACTGAAGCTTTCTTT.

This chain uses TRBV2 with TRBJ2-2, with 9 bases lining up with TRBD1. The CDR3 is 15 amino acids. V dropped 7 bases and J dropped 2; count of bases not matched to a gene: 5. CDR1 and CDR2 (germline): SNHLY, FYNNEI. Here the CDR3 reads CASTPGQGNTGELFF. The DNA of the CDR3 is TGTGCCAGCACACCGGGACAGGGCAACACCGGGGAGCTGTTTTTT.

The V call is TRBV7-2, the J call TRBJ2-7; 9 nucleotides line up with TRBD2. The germline CDR1 and CDR2 sequences are SGHTA and FQGNSA. The CDR3 extends over 16 amino acids. V shed 5 bases and J 0 bases; nucleotides not matched to a gene: 8. The CDR3 here is CASSRGGAGTSYEQYF. The CDR3 nucleotides are TGTGCCAGCAGCCGCGGGGGGGCGGGGACCTCCTACGAGCAGTACTTC.

The chain uses TRBV7-8 and TRBJ2-3; the D gene is possibly TRBD2 (5 bases). From germline, CDR1 is SGHVS and CDR2 FQNEAQ. The CDR3 is 13 amino acids. Trimming took off 4 bases at V and 4 bases at J, with 9 bases between the two ends. Written as DNA, the CDR3 is TGTGCCAGCAGCTCTAGCAATGCAGATACGCAGTATTTT. Translated: CASSSSNADTQYF.

V gene TRBV4-3 combines with J gene TRBJ2-5, with 9 bases that match TRBD1. This CDR3 spans 15 amino acids. V lost 4 bases to trimming and J lost 5 bases; unmatched junction nucleotides: 8. CDR1 LGHNA and CDR2 YSLEER come from the germline V gene. The CDR3 is CASSRGTGTFETQYF. The CDR3, as DNA: TGCGCCAGCAGCCGGGGGACAGGGACGTTTGAGACCCAGTACTTC.

J is TRBJ2-7 and V is TRBV19; the D gene is possibly TRBD1 (6 bases). The CDR3 is made up of 13 amino acids. Looked up from germline, CDR1 is LNHDA and CDR2 is SQIVND (reference sequence). V lost 5 bases to trimming and J lost 3 bases, with 11 bases between them. CDR3 protein: CASSPQGFYEQYF. DNA of the CDR3: TGTGCCAGTAGTCCACAGGGTTTCTACGAGCAGTACTTC.

Worth noting for this clone: Additional DNA sequences in this sample encode the identical CDR3. The chain couples TRBV6-5 to TRBJ1-1; 7 bases match TRBD1. The V gene's germline CDR1 is MNHEY and CDR2 SVGAGI. V shed 7 bases and J 3 bases; nucleotides not matched to a gene: 2. This CDR3 contains 12 residues. The CDR3 loop is CASNRGDTEAFF. CDR3 nucleotide sequence: TGTGCCAGCAACAGGGGCGACACTGAAGCTTTCTTT.

This clone has a single count. The chain links TRBV24-1 to TRBJ2-3, with 7 bases identical to TRBD2. The V segment lost 5 bases and the J segment 4 bases; nucleotides outside the gene matches: 2. Germline V CDR1 and CDR2: KGHDR, SFDVKD. The CDR3 has 13 amino acids. The CDR3 spells CATSVGGADTQYF. The CDR3 DNA reads as TGTGCCACCAGTGTGGGAGGGGCAGATACGCAGTATTTT.

V and J are TRBV24-1 and TRBJ2-5, with TRBD1 as a possible D gene (5 bases). The germline V gene has CDR1 KGHDR and CDR2 SFDVKD. The CDR3 totals 15 residues. Trimming shortened V by 4 bases and J by 5 bases, and 16 bases separated the two germline ends. Here the CDR3 reads CATSEGQGVSETQYF. The DNA of the CDR3 is TGTGCCACCAGTGAAGGGCAGGGTGTGTCGGAGACCCAGTACTTC.

This chain uses TRBV6-5 with TRBJ2-4; possible D gene TRBD1, 7 bases. The V end was cut by 0 bases, the J end by 6 bases, with 12 bases between. This CDR3 is 15 amino acids long. Germline CDR1 MNHEY, CDR2 SVGAGI. CDR3 region: CASSYSEGAGNIQYF. CDR3 bases: TGTGCCAGCAGTTACTCGGAGGGGGCGGGAAACATTCAGTACTTC.

The V and J genes are TRBV2 and TRBJ2-2; D may be TRBD1 (6 bases). The CDR3 has 14 amino acids. Germline lookup yields CDR1 SNHLY and CDR2 FYNNEI. V lost 8 bases and J 2 bases, leaving 12 bases between the germline ends. CDR3 sequence reads: CASEGDQNTGELFF. In DNA, the CDR3 is TGTGCCAGCGAGGGGGACCAAAACACCGGGGAGCTGTTTTTT.

J is TRBJ1-2 and V is TRBV2; 10 nucleotides align to TRBD1. This CDR3 has 15 amino acids. V shed 6 bases, J shed 2 bases, and the junction held 6 bases outside the gene matches. Germline lookup yields CDR1 SNHLY and CDR2 FYNNEI. CDR3 DNA: TGTGCCAGCAGCGGCGGGACAGGGGCCAACTATGGCTACACCTTC. Translation: CASSGGTGANYGYTF.

This chain joins TRBV19 and TRBJ2-3; TRBD1 is a possible D gene (8 bases). Germline V gene data show CDR1 as LNHDA and CDR2 as SQIVND (reference sequence). The CDR3 spans 16 residues. The germline V and J ends were trimmed by 5 bases and 1 base, with 16 bases remaining between them. CDR3 region: CASSPGGTGRTDTQYF. The CDR3 nucleotides read TGTGCCAGTAGTCCCGGGGGGACAGGTCGCACAGATACGCAGTATTTT.

With regard to this clone: Other DNA sequences in this specimen translate into the identical CDR3. The chain employs TRBV5-1 and TRBJ1-1, with 8 bases aligning to TRBD1. Germline-derived CDR1 and CDR2 are SGHRS and YFSETQ. This CDR3 is 14 amino acids long. The V and J ends lost 5 bases and 0 bases, in that order; junction bases with no gene match: 3. CDR3 residues: CASRGTGLNTEAFF. CDR3 coding DNA: TGCGCCAGCAGGGGGACAGGTTTGAACACTGAAGCTTTCTTT.

The DNA of the CDR3 is TGTGCCAGCAGCTTGCCGGTCTCCTATAATTCACCCCTCCACTTT. Translated, it gives CASSLPVSYNSPLHF. The V gene is TRBV11-2, the J gene TRBJ1-6; no clear D gene. This CDR3 has 15 amino acids. V lost 3 bases and J 0 bases, leaving 6 bases between the germline ends. CDR1 SGHAT and CDR2 FQNNGV come from the germline V gene.

The J gene is TRBJ1-1, the V gene TRBV6-1; D is perhaps TRBD1 (5 bases). Looked up from germline, CDR1 is MNHNS and CDR2 is SASEGT. The CDR3 loop spans 13 amino acids. V was cut by 0 bases and J by 11 bases, with 13 bases left in between. The CDR3 DNA sequence: TGTGCCAGCAGTGAAGCCGGGGGAGTTGGGGCTTTCTTT. It is translated as CASSEAGGVGAFF.

This sequence joins TRBV9 and TRBJ2-7; TRBD1 is a possible D gene (6 bases). Germline CDR1 and CDR2: SGDLS and YYNGEE. The CDR3 is 12 residues long. V gave up 3 bases and J gave up 6 bases, with 10 bases separating them. The CDR3 reads CASSEQGGEQYF. CDR3 DNA: TGTGCCAGCAGCGAACAGGGCGGCGAGCAGTACTTC.

This clone was seen a handful of times. The V gene is TRBV6-5, the J gene TRBJ2-7, with 7 bases identical to TRBD2. Germline CDR1 MNHEY, CDR2 SVGAGI. This CDR3 has 15 residues. V lost 6 bases to trimming and J lost 3 bases; unmatched junction nucleotides: 11. CDR3 amino acids: CASRRGLVTGYEQYF. CDR3 coding DNA: TGTGCCAGCAGACGCGGACTAGTCACTGGCTACGAGCAGTACTTC.

CDR3 DNA: TGTGCCAGCAGTACGGACAGGGGGCACGCTTTCTTT. Encoded protein: CASSTDRGHAFF. The chain couples TRBV27 to TRBJ1-1, with TRBD1 identical over 11 bases. Germline assignment: CDR1 MNHEY and CDR2 SMNVEV (reference sequence). CDR3 length: 12 residues. V shed 5 bases, J shed 11 bases, and the junction held 4 bases outside the gene matches.

The V call is TRBV7-2, the J call TRBJ1-2, with D unclear. Germline CDR1 and CDR2: SGHTA and FQGNSA. This CDR3 contains 13 residues. V lost 3 bases to trimming and J lost 1 base, with 6 bases between them. CDR3 nucleotides: TGTGCCAGCAGCTTTCAGTATAACTATGGCTACACCTTC. Protein: CASSFQYNYGYTF.

The DNA of the CDR3 is TGTGCCAGCTCATCGGAAACAGGGGGAGCTCCCTACAATGAGCAGTTCTTC. This codes for CASSSETGGAPYNEQFF. The chain combines TRBV18 with TRBJ2-1, with TRBD1 matching 8 bases. Looked up from germline, CDR1 is KGHSH and CDR2 is LQKENI. The junction had 11 bases not matched to a gene; V was cut back by 5 bases and J by 2 bases. The CDR3 runs to 17 residues. Supplemented by reference TRBV18 and TRBJ2-1, the full variable domain reads NAGVMQNPRHLVRRRGQEARLRCSPMKGHSHVYWYRQLPEEGLKFMVYLQKENIIDESGMPKERFSAEFPKEGPSILRIQQVVRGDSAAYFCASSSETGGAPYNEQFFGPGTRLTVL.

V gene TRBV11-1 combines with J gene TRBJ1-2; D uncertain. CDR1 SGHAT and CDR2 FQDESV come from the germline V gene (reference sequence). CDR3 length: 13 residues. Trimming removed 1 base from V and 2 bases from J, with 5 bases in between. The CDR3 DNA reads TGTGCCAGCAGCTTAGGAGTCAACTATGGCTACACCTTC. Its translation is CASSLGVNYGYTF.